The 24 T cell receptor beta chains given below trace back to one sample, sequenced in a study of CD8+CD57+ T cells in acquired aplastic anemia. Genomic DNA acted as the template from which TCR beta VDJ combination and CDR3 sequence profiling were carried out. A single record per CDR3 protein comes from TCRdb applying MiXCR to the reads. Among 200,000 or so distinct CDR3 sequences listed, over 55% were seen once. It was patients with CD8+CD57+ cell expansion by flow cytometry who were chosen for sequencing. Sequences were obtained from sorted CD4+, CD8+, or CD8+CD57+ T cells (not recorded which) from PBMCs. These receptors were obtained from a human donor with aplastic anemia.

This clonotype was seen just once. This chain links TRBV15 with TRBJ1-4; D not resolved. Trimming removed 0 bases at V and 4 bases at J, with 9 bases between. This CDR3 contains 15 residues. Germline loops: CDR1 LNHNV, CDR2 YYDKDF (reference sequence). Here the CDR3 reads CATSRDSKFNEKLFF. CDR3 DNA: TGTGCCACCAGCAGAGATTCCAAGTTTAATGAAAAACTGTTTTTT.

The CDR3 protein is CATSAANSNQPQHF. CDR3 DNA: TGTGCCACCAGCGCAGCTAATAGCAATCAGCCCCAGCATTTT. This chain uses TRBV19 with TRBJ1-5; no reliable D call. The CDR3 length is 14 residues. V lost 10 bases to trimming and J lost 0 bases, with 13 bases between them. Germline lookup yields CDR1 LNHDA and CDR2 SQIVND (reference sequence).

CDR3: CASRGGQGFRNEKLFF. In DNA form, the CDR3 reads TGTGCCAGCAGGGGGGGACAGGGGTTTCGTAATGAAAAACTGTTTTTT. The genes are TRBV25-1 and TRBJ1-4; 10 bases align to TRBD1. V dropped 6 bases and J dropped 4; count of bases not matched to a gene: 8. CDR3 length equals 16 residues. Germline CDR1 is MGHDK and CDR2 is SYGVNS.

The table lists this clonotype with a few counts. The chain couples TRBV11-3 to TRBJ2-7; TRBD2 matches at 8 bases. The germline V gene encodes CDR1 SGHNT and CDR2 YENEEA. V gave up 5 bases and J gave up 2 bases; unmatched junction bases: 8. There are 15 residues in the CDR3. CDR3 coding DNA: TGTGCCAGCAGCGGCCAGGCGGGACTAGCCTACGAGCAGTACTTC. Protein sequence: CASSGQAGLAYEQYF.

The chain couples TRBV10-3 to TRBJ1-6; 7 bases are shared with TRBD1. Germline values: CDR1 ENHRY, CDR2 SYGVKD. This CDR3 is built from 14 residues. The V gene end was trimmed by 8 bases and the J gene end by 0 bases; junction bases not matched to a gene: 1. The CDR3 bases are TGTGCCATCTGGACAGGCTCCTATAATTCACCCCTCCACTTT. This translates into CAIWTGSYNSPLHF.

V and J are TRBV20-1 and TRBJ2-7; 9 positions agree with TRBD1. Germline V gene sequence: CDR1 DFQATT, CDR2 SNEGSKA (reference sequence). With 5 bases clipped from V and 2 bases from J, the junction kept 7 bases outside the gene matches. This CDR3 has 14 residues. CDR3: CSARQGQGTYEQYF. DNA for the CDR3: TGCAGTGCTCGCCAGGGACAGGGCACCTACGAGCAGTACTTC.

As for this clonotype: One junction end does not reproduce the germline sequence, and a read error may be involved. The CDR3 DNA follows: TGTGCCAGCATCGTAGGAGATTCTGAAGCTTTCTTT. It specifies CASIVGDSEAFF. The rearrangement links TRBV9 to TRBJ1-1; no reliable D call. Germline V gives CDR1 SGDLS, CDR2 YYNGEE. This CDR3 contains 12 residues.

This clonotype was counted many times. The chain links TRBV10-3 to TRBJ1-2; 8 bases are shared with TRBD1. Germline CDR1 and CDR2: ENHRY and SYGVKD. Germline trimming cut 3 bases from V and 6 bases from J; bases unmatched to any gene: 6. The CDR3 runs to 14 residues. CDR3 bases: TGTGCCATCAGTGATTGGGCACAGGGGGATGGCTACACCTTC. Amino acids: CAISDWAQGDGYTF.

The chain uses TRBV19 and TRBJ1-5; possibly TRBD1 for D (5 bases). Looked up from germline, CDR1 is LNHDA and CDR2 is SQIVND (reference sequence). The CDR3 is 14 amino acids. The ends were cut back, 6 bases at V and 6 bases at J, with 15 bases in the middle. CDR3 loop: CASRIQAWSQPQHF. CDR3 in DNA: TGTGCCAGTAGGATACAGGCTTGGAGTCAGCCCCAGCATTTT.

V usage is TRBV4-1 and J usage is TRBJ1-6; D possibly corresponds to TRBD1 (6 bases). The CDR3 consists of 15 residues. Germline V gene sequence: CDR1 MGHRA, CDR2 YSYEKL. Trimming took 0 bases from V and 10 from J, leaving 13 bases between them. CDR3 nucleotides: TGCGCCAGCAGCCAAGATCAGCAGGGGAAGTCACCCCTCCACTTT. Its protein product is CASSQDQQGKSPLHF.

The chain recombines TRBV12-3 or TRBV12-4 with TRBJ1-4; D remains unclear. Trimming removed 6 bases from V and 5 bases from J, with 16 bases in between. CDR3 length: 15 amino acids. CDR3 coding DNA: TGTGCCAGCAGACAACCCTCGGGAATGAATGAAAAACTGTTTTTT. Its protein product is CASRQPSGMNEKLFF.

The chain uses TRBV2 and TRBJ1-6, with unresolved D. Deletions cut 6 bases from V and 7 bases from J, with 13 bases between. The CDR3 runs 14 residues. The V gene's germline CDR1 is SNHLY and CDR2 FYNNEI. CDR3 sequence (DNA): TGTGCCAGCAGGATGAGCAGCGAGAATTCACCCCTCCACTTT. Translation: CASRMSSENSPLHF.

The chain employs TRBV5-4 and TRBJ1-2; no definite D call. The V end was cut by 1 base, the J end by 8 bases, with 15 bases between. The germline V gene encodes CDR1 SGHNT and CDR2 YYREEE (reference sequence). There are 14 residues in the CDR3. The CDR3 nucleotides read TGTGCCAGCAGCTTGATGTCCTTGCTCGACGGCTACACCTTC. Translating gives CASSLMSLLDGYTF. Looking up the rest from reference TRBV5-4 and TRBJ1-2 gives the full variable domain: ETGVTQSPTHLIKTRGQQVTLRCSSQSGHNTVSWYQQALGQGPQFIFQYYREEENGRGNFPPRFSGLQFPNYSSELNVNALELDDSALYLCASSLMSLLDGYTFGSGTRLTVV.

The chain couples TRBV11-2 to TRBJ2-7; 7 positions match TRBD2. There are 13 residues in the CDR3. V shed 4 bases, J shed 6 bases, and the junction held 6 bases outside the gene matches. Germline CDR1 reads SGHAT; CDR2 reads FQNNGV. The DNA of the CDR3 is TGTGCCAGCAGCTCCCGAAGGGAGGGCGAGCAGTACTTC. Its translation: CASSSRREGEQYF.

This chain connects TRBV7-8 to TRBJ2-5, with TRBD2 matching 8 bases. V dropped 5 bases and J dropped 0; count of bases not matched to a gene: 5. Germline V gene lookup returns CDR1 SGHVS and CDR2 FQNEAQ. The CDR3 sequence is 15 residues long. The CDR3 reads CASSISGAYQETQYF. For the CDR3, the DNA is TGTGCCAGCAGCATTAGCGGGGCGTACCAAGAGACCCAGTACTTC.

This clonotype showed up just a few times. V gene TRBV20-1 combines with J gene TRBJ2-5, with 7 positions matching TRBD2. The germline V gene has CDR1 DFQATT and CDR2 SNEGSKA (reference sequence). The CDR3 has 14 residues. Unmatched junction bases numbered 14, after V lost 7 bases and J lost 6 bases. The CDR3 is CSVKHETSPQTQYF. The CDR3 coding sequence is TGCAGTGTTAAGCATGAGACTAGCCCACAGACCCAGTACTTC.

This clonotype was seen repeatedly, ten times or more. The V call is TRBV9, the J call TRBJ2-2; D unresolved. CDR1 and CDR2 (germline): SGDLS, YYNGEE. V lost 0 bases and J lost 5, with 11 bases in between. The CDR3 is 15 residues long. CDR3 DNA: TGTGCCAGCAGCGTAGCTACGTTCGGAACCGGGGAGCTGTTTTTT. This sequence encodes CASSVATFGTGELFF.

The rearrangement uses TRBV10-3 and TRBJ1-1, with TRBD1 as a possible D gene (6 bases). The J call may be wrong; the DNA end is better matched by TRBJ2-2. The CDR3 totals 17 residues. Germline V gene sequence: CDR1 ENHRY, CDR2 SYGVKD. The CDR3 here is CAISEPTQGRGTGELFF. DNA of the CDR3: TGTGCCATCAGTGAGCCAACACAGGGTCGAGGAACCGGGGAGCTGTTTTTT.

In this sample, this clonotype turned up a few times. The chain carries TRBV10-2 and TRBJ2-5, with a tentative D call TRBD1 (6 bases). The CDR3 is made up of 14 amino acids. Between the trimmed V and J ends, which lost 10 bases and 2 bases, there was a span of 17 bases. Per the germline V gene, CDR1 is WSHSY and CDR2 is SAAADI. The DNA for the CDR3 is TGCGCCACCGCCAAACAAGGGGGTCAAGAGACCCAGTACTTC. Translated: CATAKQGGQETQYF.

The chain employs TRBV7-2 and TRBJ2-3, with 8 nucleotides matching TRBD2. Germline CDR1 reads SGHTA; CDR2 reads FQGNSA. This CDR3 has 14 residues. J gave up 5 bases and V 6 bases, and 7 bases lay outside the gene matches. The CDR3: CASSLSGSGDTQYF. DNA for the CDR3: TGTGCCAGCAGTTTGAGCGGGAGCGGAGATACGCAGTATTTT.

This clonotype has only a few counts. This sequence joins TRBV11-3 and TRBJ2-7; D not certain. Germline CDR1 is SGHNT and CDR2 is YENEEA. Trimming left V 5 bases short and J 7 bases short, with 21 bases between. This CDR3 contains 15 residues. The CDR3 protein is CASSPLRGTQGEQYF. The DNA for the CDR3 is TGTGCCAGCAGCCCACTTCGTGGAACTCAAGGGGAGCAGTACTTC. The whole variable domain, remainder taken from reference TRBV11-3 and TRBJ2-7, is EAGVVQSPRYKIIEKKQPVAFWCNPISGHNTLYWYLQNLGQGPELLIRYENEEAVDDSQLPKDRFSAERLKGVDSTLKIQPAELGDSAVYLCASSPLRGTQGEQYFGPGTRLTVT.

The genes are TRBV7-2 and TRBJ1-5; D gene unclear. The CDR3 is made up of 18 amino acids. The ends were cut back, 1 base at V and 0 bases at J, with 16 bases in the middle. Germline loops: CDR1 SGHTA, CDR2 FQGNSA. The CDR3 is CASSLVAPFGASNQPQHF. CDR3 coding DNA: TGTGCCAGCAGCTTAGTGGCGCCCTTCGGAGCTAGCAATCAGCCCCAGCATTTT.

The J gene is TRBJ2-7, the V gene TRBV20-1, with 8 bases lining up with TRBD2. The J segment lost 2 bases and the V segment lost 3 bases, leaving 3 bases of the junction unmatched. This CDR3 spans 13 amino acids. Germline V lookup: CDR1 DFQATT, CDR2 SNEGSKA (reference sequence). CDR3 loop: CSASLAGAYEQYF. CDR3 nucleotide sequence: TGCAGTGCTAGCCTAGCGGGCGCCTACGAGCAGTACTTC.

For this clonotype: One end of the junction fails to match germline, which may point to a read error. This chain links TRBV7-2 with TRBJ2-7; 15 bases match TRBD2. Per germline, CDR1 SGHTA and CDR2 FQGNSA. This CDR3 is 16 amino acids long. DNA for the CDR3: TGCGCCAGCAGCTTGGGACTAGCGGGAGGAATGTACGAGCAGTACTTC. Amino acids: CASSLGLAGGMYEQYF. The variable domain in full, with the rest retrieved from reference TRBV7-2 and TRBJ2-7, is GAGVSQSPSNKVTEKGKDVELRCDPISGHTALYWYRQSLGQGLEFLIYFQGNSAPDKSGLPSDRFSAERTGGSVSTLTIQRTQQEDSAVYLCASSLGLAGGMYEQYFGPGTRLTVT.